These 4 T cell receptor beta chains were sequenced from one sample in a study of T cell repertoires in cytomegalovirus infection. TCRdb fed the reads into MiXCR, producing one record per CDR3 protein. The sample lists about 530,000 distinct CDR3 sequences, around 27% occurring once. Input material: PBMCs. The origin of the receptors is a human donor in good health (CMV status not recorded). Some clones in this sample may be carry-over from other donors' samples.

This clonotype appeared once. The rearrangement links TRBV6-4 to TRBJ2-2, with D perhaps TRBD1 (6 bases). V was shortened by 7 bases and J by 5 bases, with 8 bases between the two germline ends. The CDR3 has 12 residues. Looked up from germline, CDR1 is MRHNA and CDR2 is SNTAGT. The CDR3 is CASKTGTGELFF. DNA of the CDR3: TGTGCCAGCAAAACAGGGACCGGGGAGCTGTTTTTT.

This clonotype was counted between two and nine times. The chain links TRBV4-1 to TRBJ2-3, with D tentatively TRBD2 (6 bases). This CDR3 is built from 17 residues. V lost 3 bases to trimming and J lost 0 bases, with 16 bases between them. Germline values: CDR1 MGHRA, CDR2 YSYEKL. CDR3 in amino acids: CASSHLAAGPSTDTQYF. CDR3 coding DNA: TGCGCCAGCAGCCACCTCGCGGCGGGACCGAGCACAGATACGCAGTATTTT.

This clonotype turned up a few times. The rearrangement joins TRBV7-8 to TRBJ2-2, with D unresolved. The CDR3 is 15 amino acids. CDR1 SGHVS and CDR2 FQNEAQ come from the germline V gene. The V gene lost 2 bases and the J gene lost 2 bases, with 9 bases spanning the gap. The CDR3 bases are TGTGCCAGCAGCTTACGGGCGGATAACACCGGGGAGCTGTTTTTT. Its protein product is CASSLRADNTGELFF. Supplemented by reference TRBV7-8 and TRBJ2-2, the full variable domain reads GAGVSQSPRYKVAKRGQDVALRCDPISGHVSLFWYQQALGQGPEFLTYFQNEAQLDKSGLPSDRFFAERPEGSVSTLKIQRTQQEDSAVYLCASSLRADNTGELFFGEGSRLTVL.

This clonotype was recorded at least ten times. This sequence joins TRBV28 and TRBJ2-7, with D possibly matching TRBD1 (5 bases). Germline V lookup: CDR1 MDHEN, CDR2 SYDVKM. Between the trimmed V and J ends, which lost 2 bases and 3 bases, there was a span of 8 bases. The CDR3 totals 13 residues. The CDR3 region has the DNA TGTGCCAGCAGTTTAGGACATTACTACGAGCAGTACTTC. Translating gives CASSLGHYYEQYF.